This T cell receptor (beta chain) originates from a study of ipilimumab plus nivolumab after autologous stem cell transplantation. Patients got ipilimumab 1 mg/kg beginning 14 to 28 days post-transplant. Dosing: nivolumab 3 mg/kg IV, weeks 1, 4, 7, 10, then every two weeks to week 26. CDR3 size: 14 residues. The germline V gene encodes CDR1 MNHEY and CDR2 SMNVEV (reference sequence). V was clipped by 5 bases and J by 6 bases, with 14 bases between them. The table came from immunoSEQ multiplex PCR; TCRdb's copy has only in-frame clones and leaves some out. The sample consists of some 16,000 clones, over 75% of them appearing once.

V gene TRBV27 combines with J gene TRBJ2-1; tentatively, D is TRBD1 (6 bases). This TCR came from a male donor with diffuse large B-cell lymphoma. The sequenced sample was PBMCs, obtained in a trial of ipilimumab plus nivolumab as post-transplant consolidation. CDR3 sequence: CASSPRQGSNEQFF. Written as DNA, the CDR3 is TGTGCCAGCAGTCCCCGGCAGGGGAGCAATGAGCAGTTCTTC.